The 9 T cell receptor beta chains reported below all come from one sample, sequenced in a study of shared clonotypes between healthy human individuals. The protocol was immunoSEQ multiplex PCR, while the TCRdb copy is restricted to in-frame clones and leaves out a portion. Of about 360,000 clones listed, over 70% are singletons. The sequenced sample consisted of memory CD4+ T cells sorted from blood. Subset meaning: CD45RA-negative fraction. The receptors here all came from a man aged 25 to 40 in good health.

In this sample, this clone turned up a few times. The chain employs TRBV19 and TRBJ1-1; no firm D call. Trimming stripped 4 bases from V and 11 bases from J, with 17 bases between. The CDR3 is 13 residues long. Germline-derived CDR1 and CDR2 are LNHDA and SQIVND (reference sequence). The CDR3 sequence is CASSNLFSREAFF. The CDR3 DNA follows: TGTGCCAGTAGTAACCTGTTCAGTAGGGAGGCTTTCTTT.

This rearrangement joins TRBV5-8 to TRBJ1-5; perhaps TRBD1 as D (6 bases). Germline CDR1 and CDR2: SGHTS and YDEGEE. V was trimmed by 4 bases and J by 2 bases, leaving 19 bases between them. The CDR3 contains 17 residues. The CDR3 sequence: CASSPPWGARGNQPQHF. CDR3 nucleotide sequence: TGTGCCAGCAGCCCGCCCTGGGGGGCGCGCGGCAATCAGCCCCAGCATTTT.

In this sample, this clone turned up once. The J gene is TRBJ2-1, the V gene TRBV7-9, with a tentative D call TRBD2 (7 bases). Deletions cut 2 bases from V and 6 bases from J, with 14 bases between. The CDR3 contains 15 residues. CDR1 is SEHNR and CDR2 is FQNEAQ in the germline V gene (reference sequence). The CDR3 coding sequence is TGTGCCAGCAGCTTACAGGGGAGGGGGAGCAATGAGCAGTTCTTC. Encoded protein: CASSLQGRGSNEQFF. The variable domain in full, with the rest retrieved from reference TRBV7-9 and TRBJ2-1, is DTGVSQNPRHKITKRGQNVTFRCDPISEHNRLYWYRQTLGQGPEFLTYFQNEAQLEKSRLLSDRFSAERPKGSFSTLEIQRTEQGDSAMYLCASSLQGRGSNEQFFGPGTRLTVL.

The chain links TRBV5-4 to TRBJ2-7; unclear D gene. Germline-derived CDR1 and CDR2 are SGHNT and YYREEE (reference sequence). This CDR3 spans 14 amino acids. The V and J ends lost 0 bases and 2 bases respectively, with 9 bases between them. The CDR3 protein is CASSLGPVAYEQYF. The CDR3 DNA sequence: TGTGCCAGCAGCTTGGGGCCGGTTGCCTACGAGCAGTACTTC.

The chain recombines TRBV10-2 with TRBJ1-1; TRBD1 is a possible D gene (5 bases). Germline V gene data show CDR1 as WSHSY and CDR2 as SAAADI. Deletions cut 6 bases from V and 5 bases from J, with 10 bases between. The CDR3 is made up of 12 amino acids. The CDR3 protein is CASSRARTEAFF. The CDR3 DNA follows: TGCGCCAGCAGCAGGGCTAGAACTGAAGCTTTCTTT.

On this clone: A junction end diverges from the germline sequence, so it may reflect a read error. The chain joins TRBV10-3 to TRBJ2-1; TRBD2 agrees at 9 bases. Germline V gives CDR1 ENHRY, CDR2 SYGVKD. CDR3 length equals 14 residues. The CDR3 DNA is TGTGCCAGCAGTTACGAGCGGGAGGACAATGAGCAGTTCTTC. Amino acids: CASSYEREDNEQFF.

The genes are TRBV28 and TRBJ1-1, with a tentative D call TRBD1 (5 bases). V was cut by 1 base and J by 8 bases, with 11 bases left in between. The CDR3 extends over 13 amino acids. From germline, CDR1 is MDHEN and CDR2 SYDVKM. Written as DNA, the CDR3 is TGTGCCAGCAGTTTATTCGACAGAACCGAAGCTTTCTTT. Its translation: CASSLFDRTEAFF.

The gene calls are TRBV10-1 and TRBJ2-5; D gene unclear. This CDR3 contains 12 residues. V was shortened by 6 bases and J by 1 base, with 6 bases between the two germline ends. Germline CDR1 is WNHNN and CDR2 is SYGVQD (reference sequence). The CDR3 DNA reads as TGCGCCAGCAGCGACCGCCAAGAGACCCAGTACTTC. Translation gives CASSDRQETQYF.

In this sample, this clone turned up once. This rearrangement joins TRBV2 to TRBJ2-1; perhaps TRBD2 as D (6 bases). Trimming removed 6 bases at V and 0 bases at J, with 12 bases between. The CDR3 extends over 15 amino acids. The germline V gene encodes CDR1 SNHLY and CDR2 FYNNEI. This CDR3 is CASRGQRASYNEQFF. CDR3 nucleotides: TGTGCCAGCAGGGGGCAGCGGGCCTCCTACAATGAGCAGTTCTTC.